The 16 T cell receptor beta chains below come from one sample, sequenced in a study of blood T cell repertoires in COVID-19. Generated by immunoSEQ multiplex PCR, the TCRdb table keeps only in-frame clones and is missing some. The table has 150,000 to 200,000 clones, about 85% seen once. Material: PBMCs or T cells enriched from blood (not recorded which). These receptors all stem from a woman aged 40 to 50 with acute COVID-19.

This clone counts as medium-sized. The chain recombines TRBV11-2 with TRBJ1-2; D unresolved. Looked up from germline, CDR1 is SGHAT and CDR2 is FQNNGV. The CDR3 is 12 amino acids. Trimming left V 7 bases short and J 8 bases short, with 14 bases between. The CDR3: CASNLRLRGYTF. The CDR3, as DNA: TGTGCCAGCAACCTCAGGCTTCGAGGCTACACCTTC.

A single count supports this clone. This chain links TRBV12-3 or TRBV12-4 with TRBJ1-2, with 7 bases aligning to TRBD1. The junction had 1 base not matched to a gene; V was cut back by 1 base and J by 5 bases. This CDR3 region has 13 residues. Here the CDR3 DNA reads TGTGCCAGCAGTTTAGGACAGGGTTATGGCTACACCTTC. The encoded protein is CASSLGQGYGYTF.

The V gene is TRBV7-2, the J gene TRBJ1-2; no reliable D call. CDR3 length: 13 amino acids. The V and J ends lost 3 bases and 6 bases respectively, with 11 bases between them. The germline CDR1 and CDR2 sequences are SGHTA and FQGNSA. CDR3 sequence: CASSFGNRDGYTF. The CDR3 nucleotides read TGTGCCAGCAGCTTCGGGAATCGGGATGGCTACACCTTC.

This clone has just one count. This chain joins TRBV6-5 and TRBJ2-7; TRBD1 matches at 9 bases. Trimming cost V 2 bases and J 6 bases; bases outside gene matches: 5. The germline gives CDR1 MNHEY, CDR2 SVGAGI. The CDR3 spans 14 residues. The DNA for the CDR3 is TGTGCCAGCAGTTACAGGACAGGGGCAGGCGAGCAGTACTTC. This gives the protein CASSYRTGAGEQYF.

The chain has TRBV19 and TRBJ1-3; D call uncertain. Germline loops: CDR1 LNHDA, CDR2 SQIVND (reference sequence). Trimming took 3 bases from V and 4 from J, leaving 13 bases between them. This CDR3 is built from 15 residues. DNA for the CDR3: TGTGCCAGTAGTATCGGGCCCCCGGGGGGAAACACCATATATTTT. It encodes CASSIGPPGGNTIYF.

The V gene is TRBV6-5, the J gene TRBJ2-3, with TRBD2 identical over 12 bases. Per the germline V gene, CDR1 is MNHEY and CDR2 is SVGAGI. The CDR3 covers 15 residues. Trimming removed 10 bases from V and 5 bases from J; junction bases left unmatched: 10. The CDR3 coding sequence is TGTGCCATCTCTAGCGGGAGGGCCTTCGGAGATACGCAGTATTTT. Translation: CAISSGRAFGDTQYF.

This clone is medium-sized in the sample. This chain uses TRBV6-5 with TRBJ1-5; the D is unclear. V lost 0 bases and J 5 bases, leaving 5 bases between the germline ends. Looked up from germline, CDR1 is MNHEY and CDR2 is SVGAGI. The CDR3 has 13 amino acids. The DNA for the CDR3 is TGTGCCAGCAGTTACTCCCCTGATCAGCCCCAGCATTTT. Translating gives CASSYSPDQPQHF.

The V and J genes are TRBV2 and TRBJ2-4; weak D call: TRBD2 (7 bases). This CDR3 spans 17 amino acids. Germline loops: CDR1 SNHLY, CDR2 FYNNEI. The germline V and J ends were trimmed by 5 bases and 5 bases, with 22 bases remaining between them. The CDR3 loop reads CASSRSGGGGFENIQYF. The CDR3 region has the DNA TGTGCCAGCAGTCGATCGGGGGGCGGCGGGTTCGAAAACATTCAGTACTTC.

The chain joins TRBV7-2 to TRBJ2-3; D possibly corresponds to TRBD2 (6 bases). CDR1 SGHTA and CDR2 FQGNSA come from the germline V gene. The CDR3 runs to 15 residues. V was trimmed by 5 bases and J by 4 bases, leaving 16 bases between them. This chain's CDR3 is CASSRQGGDPDTQYF. The CDR3 nucleotides read TGTGCCAGCAGCCGGCAGGGAGGAGACCCAGATACGCAGTATTTT.

CDR3 residues: CASNQGAGEKLFF. The CDR3 DNA sequence: TGTGCCAGCAACCAGGGGGCTGGTGAAAAACTGTTTTTT. The chain joins TRBV5-6 to TRBJ1-4; 8 positions match TRBD1. V lost 6 bases, J lost 7 bases, and 5 bases stayed unmatched. Germline CDR1 and CDR2: SGHDT and YYEEEE. The CDR3 runs 13 residues.

The sample holds a few counts of this clone. The genes are TRBV15 and TRBJ1-6; possibly TRBD1 for D (5 bases). CDR1 and CDR2 from the germline V gene are LNHNV and YYDKDF (reference sequence). Deletions cut 1 base from V and 5 bases from J, with 6 bases between. The CDR3 loop spans 14 amino acids. The CDR3 loop is CATSRGQNNSPLHF. The DNA of the CDR3 is TGTGCCACCAGCAGAGGACAGAATAATTCACCCCTCCACTTT.

This clone was detected only a few times. The CDR3 is CASSQVSGGWTEAFF. The CDR3, as DNA: TGCGCCAGCAGCCAAGTATCAGGGGGGTGGACTGAAGCTTTCTTT. V and J are TRBV4-1 and TRBJ1-1, with 7 bases that match TRBD1. The CDR3 covers 15 residues. CDR1 is MGHRA, CDR2 YSYEKL, per germline. The ends lost 1 base at V and 5 bases at J; junction bases unmatched: 7.

The J gene is TRBJ1-4, the V gene TRBV18; 7 bases match TRBD1. Germline V CDR1 and CDR2: KGHSH, LQKENI. The CDR3 is 16 amino acids. V lost 3 bases and J lost 10; bases outside the gene matches: 14. CDR3: CASSPETGDGGGKLFF. The CDR3 DNA reads TGTGCCAGCTCACCCGAAACAGGGGACGGAGGGGGAAAACTGTTTTTT.

This clone showed up just a few times. The V gene is TRBV10-3, the J gene TRBJ2-3; 9 bases align to TRBD2. There are 15 residues in the CDR3. J lost 4 bases, V lost 7 bases, and 9 bases had no gene match. Germline V gives CDR1 ENHRY, CDR2 SYGVKD. The CDR3 here is CAIKAASGIADTQYF. The CDR3 DNA is TGTGCCATCAAAGCGGCTAGCGGGATAGCAGATACGCAGTATTTT.

This clone appeared a few times. This sequence joins TRBV6-1 and TRBJ1-6; TRBD1 matches at 7 bases. The V segment lost 3 bases and the J segment 0 bases; nucleotides outside the gene matches: 5. The CDR3 runs to 17 residues. Germline V gives CDR1 MNHNS, CDR2 SASEGT. The chain's CDR3 is CASSDRDSSSYNSPLHF. In nucleotides, the CDR3 is TGTGCCAGCAGTGACCGGGACAGTAGCTCCTATAATTCACCCCTCCACTTT.

The V call is TRBV4-2, the J call TRBJ2-3, with D tentatively TRBD2 (5 bases). Germline CDR1 LGHNA, CDR2 YNFKEQ. With 1 base removed from V and 1 base from J, the gap between germline ends came to 15 bases. CDR3 size: 17 residues. The CDR3 here is CASSQVSAQWRTDTQYF. The CDR3 nucleotides are TGTGCCAGCAGCCAAGTTAGCGCCCAATGGCGCACAGATACGCAGTATTTT.